The 32 T cell receptor beta chains listed next were all sequenced from one sample in a study of PD-1 blockade in classical Hodgkin lymphoma. Libraries were prepared by immunoSEQ multiplex PCR; TCRdb keeps only in-frame clonotypes and omits some of them. The table records over 10,000 clones, around 80% of them present only once. After autologous stem cell transplantation all patients relapsed, and prior brentuximab vedotin exposure differed between cohorts. The material was peripheral blood mononuclear cells (PBMCs), obtained at baseline. Receptors originate from a human donor with classical Hodgkin lymphoma.

J is TRBJ1-3 and V is TRBV7-9, with a possible D match to TRBD1 (6 bases). Trimming stripped 2 bases from V and 1 base from J, with 9 bases between. The CDR3 totals 15 residues. CDR1 is SEHNR, CDR2 FQNEAQ, per germline (reference sequence). This chain's CDR3 is CASSLPGTSGNTIYF. The CDR3 nucleotides read TGTGCCAGCAGCTTACCCGGGACATCTGGAAACACCATATATTTT.

J is TRBJ1-5 and V is TRBV6-6; maybe TRBD1 (6 bases). This CDR3 has 14 residues. Germline V gene sequence: CDR1 MNHNY, CDR2 SVGAGI (reference sequence). The CDR3 nucleotides are TGTGCAACGATGAGGACGGGACAATATCAGCCCCAGCATTTT. It encodes CATMRTGQYQPQHF.

The chain employs TRBV12-5 and TRBJ2-7, with 9 bases lining up with TRBD1. Germline CDR1 is LGHNT and CDR2 is FRNRAP. The length of the CDR3 is 17 residues. Trimming removed 0 bases from V and 5 bases from J; junction bases left unmatched: 11. The CDR3 DNA reads as TGTGCTAGTGGTTTGGTATTAGGGCGAACAGGGGGCCACGAGCAGTACTTC. It codes for CASGLVLGRTGGHEQYF.

This clone was picked up a small number of times. The chain links TRBV6-6 to TRBJ1-2, with 8 bases matching TRBD1. The CDR3 spans 13 residues. Germline CDR1 reads MNHNY; CDR2 reads SVGAGI (reference sequence). J gave up 5 bases and V 6 bases, and 5 bases lay outside the gene matches. This CDR3 reads CASRPGQEYGYTF. For the CDR3, the DNA is TGTGCCAGCAGGCCGGGACAGGAATATGGCTACACCTTC.

CDR3 coding DNA: TGTGCCAGCAGTGAAGCTGGAGGGAACACCGGGGAGCTGTTTTTT. Protein product: CASSEAGGNTGELFF. This chain uses TRBV2 with TRBJ2-2; D may be TRBD2 (5 bases). Per the germline V gene, CDR1 is SNHLY and CDR2 is FYNNEI. The CDR3 totals 15 residues. The V and J ends lost 0 bases and 1 base respectively, with 6 bases between them.

V gene TRBV6-6 combines with J gene TRBJ2-1, with 7 bases fitting TRBD2. Germline values: CDR1 MNHNY, CDR2 SVGAGI (reference sequence). The V and J ends lost 5 bases and 0 bases, in that order; junction bases with no gene match: 4. The CDR3 is 15 residues long. DNA for the CDR3: TGTGCCAGCAGTCCTTCGGGGGGCTCCTACAATGAGCAGTTCTTC. It is translated as CASSPSGGSYNEQFF.

V gene TRBV5-1 combines with J gene TRBJ2-5, with D unresolved. V lost 4 bases and J 0 bases, leaving 1 base between the germline ends. The CDR3 has 11 residues. Germline CDR1 reads SGHRS; CDR2 reads YFSETQ. The CDR3, as DNA: TGCGCCAGCAGCGACCAAGAGACCCAGTACTTC. Its translation is CASSDQETQYF.

The chain links TRBV9 to TRBJ2-7; D is unclear. The V gene's germline CDR1 is SGDLS and CDR2 YYNGEE. The ends were cut back, 0 bases at V and 0 bases at J, with 7 bases in the middle. The CDR3 is made up of 14 amino acids. The CDR3 nucleotides read TGTGCCAGCAGCGTAGCTGGCACCTCCTACGAGCAGTACTTC. This translates into CASSVAGTSYEQYF.

This clone has just a few counts. This sequence joins TRBV11-2 and TRBJ1-3; D ambiguous. The germline gives CDR1 SGHAT, CDR2 FQNNGV. Deletions cut 6 bases from V and 9 bases from J, with 9 bases between. The CDR3 extends over 11 amino acids. The CDR3 nucleotides read TGTGCCAGCAGTTCCGGAGCCACCATATATTTT. Translated: CASSSGATIYF. Variable domain in full (rest from reference TRBV11-2 and TRBJ1-3): EAGVAQSPRYKIIEKRQSVAFWCNPISGHATLYWYQQILGQGPKLLIQFQNNGVVDDSQLPKDRFSAERLKGVDSTLKIQPAKLEDSAVYLCASSSGATIYFGEGSWLTVV.

The chain combines TRBV2 with TRBJ2-5; no clear D. Trimming removed 5 bases from V and 5 bases from J, with 6 bases in between. CDR1 and CDR2 (germline): SNHLY, FYNNEI. This CDR3 spans 11 amino acids. The CDR3 reads CASSSPETQYF. In DNA, the CDR3 is TGTGCCAGCAGTTCACCGGAGACCCAGTACTTC.

This clone showed up just a few times. V usage is TRBV7-6 and J usage is TRBJ2-6; 7 bases agree with TRBD1. The CDR3 is 16 amino acids. Germline V gene data show CDR1 as SGHVS and CDR2 as FNYEAQ. Losses at the gene ends were 5 bases for V and 0 bases for J; bases not matched to a gene: 4. The CDR3 spells CASSQGQLSGANVLTF. The CDR3 region has the DNA TGTGCCAGCAGCCAGGGACAGCTCTCTGGGGCCAACGTCCTGACTTTC.

This clone was recorded only once. The V call is TRBV6-5, the J call TRBJ2-5, with D maybe TRBD1 (7 bases). Trimming removed 4 bases from V and 4 bases from J, with 16 bases in between. The CDR3 runs to 15 residues. Germline CDR1 is MNHEY and CDR2 is SVGAGI. The CDR3 DNA follows: TGTGCCAGCAGTTGGGCGGCGGGACAGACAGAGACCCAGTACTTC. As protein: CASSWAAGQTETQYF.

About this clone: The germline gene is not matched at one end of the junction; a read error may be the cause. The chain combines TRBV7-2 with TRBJ2-7; D possibly matches TRBD1 or TRBD2 (5 bases each). The CDR3 has 13 residues. CDR1 and CDR2 (germline): SGHTA, FQGNSA. The CDR3 DNA is TGTGCCAGCAGCTTAGATGGGGGTAGGCGGGCAGTCTTC. This translates into CASSLDGGRRAVF.

This chain joins TRBV6-5 and TRBJ1-2; D may be TRBD1 (5 bases). This CDR3 has 15 amino acids. The germline CDR1 and CDR2 sequences are MNHEY and SVGAGI. V was pared by 6 bases and J by 5 bases, with 19 bases between. The CDR3 is CASSPMGRESYGYTF. The CDR3 region has the DNA TGTGCCAGCAGCCCCATGGGACGCGAGTCATATGGCTACACCTTC.

The chain carries TRBV2 and TRBJ2-3; D unclear. The CDR3 covers 11 residues. Trimming took off 8 bases at V and 8 bases at J, with 11 bases between the two ends. Looked up from germline, CDR1 is SNHLY and CDR2 is FYNNEI. CDR3 region: CASRIQTTQYF. CDR3 DNA: TGTGCCAGCCGAATACAGACTACGCAGTATTTT.

The chain has TRBV20-1 and TRBJ2-1; D remains ambiguous. Germline CDR1 and CDR2: DFQATT and SNEGSKA (reference sequence). The CDR3 runs to 11 residues. Trimming cost V 0 bases and J 10 bases, with 7 bases left between them. The CDR3 DNA follows: TGCAGTGCTAGAGACGTTCGGGAGCAGTTCTTC. Encoded protein: CSARDVREQFF.

The rearrangement links TRBV5-5 to TRBJ1-1; possibly TRBD1 for D (6 bases). CDR3 size: 16 residues. Deletions cut 1 base from V and 0 bases from J, with 13 bases between. Germline values: CDR1 SGHKS, CDR2 YYEKEE (reference sequence). CDR3 sequence reads: CASSLLTGPMNTEAFF. The CDR3 coding sequence is TGTGCCAGCAGCTTGTTAACAGGGCCGATGAACACTGAAGCTTTCTTT.

The chain uses TRBV7-9 and TRBJ2-5; the D call may be TRBD1 or TRBD2 (6 bases each). Germline CDR1 and CDR2: SEHNR and FQNEAQ (reference sequence). The V end was cut by 1 base, the J end by 6 bases, with 21 bases between. This CDR3 spans 17 amino acids. In DNA form, the CDR3 reads TGTGCCAGCAGCTTAGAAACCGGGGGTAGAGGGGGAAAGACCCAGTACTTC. This sequence encodes CASSLETGGRGGKTQYF.

The chain uses TRBV7-8 and TRBJ2-3; the D is unclear. CDR3 length: 15 residues. V was shortened by 1 base and J by 2 bases, with 10 bases between the two germline ends. Germline CDR1 and CDR2: SGHVS and FQNEAQ. The CDR3 region has the DNA TGTGCCAGCAGCTTAGGGTTAAGATTCACAGATACGCAGTATTTT. The encoded protein is CASSLGLRFTDTQYF.

The J gene is TRBJ2-5, the V gene TRBV19; D uncertain. The germline V gene has CDR1 LNHDA and CDR2 SQIVND (reference sequence). V was shortened by 1 base and J by 5 bases, with 11 bases between the two germline ends. This CDR3 has 14 amino acids. CDR3 in amino acids: CASSIVGSLETQYF. CDR3 in DNA: TGTGCCAGTAGTATAGTCGGCAGCCTCGAGACCCAGTACTTC.

CDR3 protein: CASGLASSYNEQFF. DNA for the CDR3: TGTGCTAGTGGGCTAGCGTCCTCCTACAATGAGCAGTTCTTC. The chain combines TRBV12-5 with TRBJ2-1, with D perhaps TRBD2 (6 bases). The CDR3 length is 14 residues. The germline gives CDR1 LGHNT, CDR2 FRNRAP. V lost 6 bases, J lost 0 bases, and 9 bases lay in between.

The chain recombines TRBV25-1 with TRBJ1-5; tentative D call: TRBD1 (5 bases). This CDR3 is built from 14 residues. With 4 bases removed from V and 0 bases from J, the gap between germline ends came to 7 bases. Germline V lookup: CDR1 MGHDK, CDR2 SYGVNS. CDR3 sequence reads: CASSGGGSNQPQHF. DNA for the CDR3: TGTGCCAGCAGTGGGGGGGGTAGCAATCAGCCCCAGCATTTT.

V gene TRBV18 combines with J gene TRBJ1-3; D possibly corresponds to TRBD1 (5 bases). Germline V gene sequence: CDR1 KGHSH, CDR2 LQKENI. Trimming shortened V by 2 bases and J by 0 bases, and 8 bases separated the two germline ends. The CDR3 loop spans 15 amino acids. The CDR3 spells CASSPKGDSGNTIYF. The CDR3 bases are TGTGCCAGCTCACCAAAAGGGGACTCTGGAAACACCATATATTTT.

The rearrangement joins TRBV5-6 to TRBJ2-7; D remains unclear. Trimming left V 0 bases short and J 3 bases short, with 10 bases between. The germline CDR1 and CDR2 sequences are SGHDT and YYEEEE. The CDR3 runs 14 residues. In DNA form, the CDR3 reads TGTGCCAGCAGCTTGGTTTCAGGCTACTACGAGCAGTACGTC. Its protein is CASSLVSGYYEQYV.

V is TRBV6-4 and J is TRBJ2-3, with 8 positions matching TRBD2. This CDR3 is built from 16 residues. J gave up 2 bases and V 6 bases, and 10 bases lay outside the gene matches. In germline, CDR1 is MRHNA, CDR2 SNTAGT. The CDR3 bases are TGTGCCAGCAGAGGGACTAGTCGAACGGTCACAGATACGCAGTATTTT. Translated: CASRGTSRTVTDTQYF.

The chain joins TRBV30 to TRBJ1-5; no reliable D call. CDR1 GTSNPN and CDR2 SVGIG come from the germline V gene (reference sequence). The CDR3 loop spans 13 amino acids. Trimming removed 8 bases from V and 6 bases from J, with 17 bases in between. The CDR3 loop reads CAKPTCGIQPQHF. CDR3 DNA: TGTGCCAAACCCACTTGTGGGATTCAGCCCCAGCATTTT.

The chain is built from TRBV27 and TRBJ1-2, with a weak D call TRBD1 (5 bases). V was clipped by 5 bases and J by 2 bases, with 12 bases between them. Per the germline V gene, CDR1 is MNHEY and CDR2 is SMNVEV (reference sequence). The CDR3 has 14 residues. This chain's CDR3 is CASSPNSGNYGYTF. The CDR3 bases are TGTGCCAGCAGTCCGAATTCAGGGAACTATGGCTACACCTTC.

This chain connects TRBV19 to TRBJ2-6; no reliable D call. The length of the CDR3 is 15 residues. V lost 5 bases, J lost 5 bases, and 13 bases lay in between. CDR1 and CDR2 (germline): LNHDA, SQIVND (reference sequence). CDR3 protein: CASSVVQSRANVLTF. The CDR3 DNA reads as TGTGCCAGTAGTGTCGTCCAAAGTCGGGCCAACGTCCTGACTTTC. The full variable domain, completed using reference TRBV19 and TRBJ2-6, is DGGITQSPKYLFRKEGQNVTLSCEQNLNHDAMYWYRQDPGQGLRLIYYSQIVNDFQKGDIAEGYSVSREKKESFPLTVTSAQKNPTAFYLCASSVVQSRANVLTFGAGSRLTVL.

The chain combines TRBV6-5 with TRBJ2-7, with 8 bases identical to TRBD1. The V segment lost 1 base and the J segment 5 bases; nucleotides outside the gene matches: 1. The germline gives CDR1 MNHEY, CDR2 SVGAGI. CDR3 length: 13 residues. CDR3 region: CASSYWTGNEQYF. Here the CDR3 DNA reads TGTGCCAGCAGTTACTGGACAGGGAACGAGCAGTACTTC.

Only a few counts were recorded for this clone. The chain links TRBV6-5 to TRBJ1-6; D is uncertain. This CDR3 is built from 14 residues. The germline gives CDR1 MNHEY, CDR2 SVGAGI. Trimming removed 6 bases at V and 9 bases at J, with 15 bases between. In DNA, the CDR3 is TGTGCCAGCAGCCGAAATCAAGGAAGTTCACCCCTCCACTTT. Its protein is CASSRNQGSSPLHF.

The chain recombines TRBV7-9 with TRBJ1-5; D remains ambiguous. Germline-derived CDR1 and CDR2 are SEHNR and FQNEAQ (reference sequence). This CDR3 region has 14 residues. Trimming took 5 bases from V and 9 from J, leaving 17 bases between them. The chain's CDR3 is CASSAAGFHRPQHF. CDR3 nucleotide sequence: TGTGCCAGCAGCGCCGCGGGGTTCCATCGGCCCCAGCATTTT.

V usage is TRBV6-1 and J usage is TRBJ1-5; D perhaps matches TRBD1 (5 bases). CDR3 length: 18 amino acids. Germline values: CDR1 MNHNS, CDR2 SASEGT. Between the trimmed V and J ends, which lost 2 bases and 0 bases, there was a span of 17 bases. The DNA for the CDR3 is TGTGCCAGCAGTGAATATCGGGGGACTGCCGATAGCAATCAGCCCCAGCATTTT. Its translation is CASSEYRGTADSNQPQHF.